One and the same sample provided the 14 T cell receptor beta chains below, sequenced in a study of cytomegalovirus exposure and HLA in healthy donors. PCR involved 60 Vbeta and 13 Jbeta primers. Produced via immunoSEQ multiplex PCR; TCRdb's table is partial and in-frame only. The sample contains 210,000 or so clones, around 80% of which appear only once. Sequencing used PBMCs. The receptor set was obtained from a man aged 18-30 years in good health and CMV-seronegative.

This clone was counted between two and nine times. CDR3 coding DNA: TGTGCCAGCAGCTCCCCCCGGGGGGGCACTGAAGCTTTCTTT. This encodes CASSSPRGGTEAFF. The chain has TRBV11-1 and TRBJ1-1; D might be TRBD1 (5 bases). CDR1 and CDR2 (germline): SGHAT, FQDESV (reference sequence). Trimming pared 4 bases from V and 4 bases from J, leaving 13 bases between. This CDR3 has 14 amino acids.

Here the CDR3 reads CASSRRGTGELFF. The CDR3 DNA sequence: TGTGCCAGCAGCCGTAGAGGGACCGGGGAGCTGTTTTTT. The chain couples TRBV27 to TRBJ2-2, with a possible D match to TRBD2 (5 bases). CDR3 length: 13 residues. CDR1 is MNHEY and CDR2 is SMNVEV in the germline V gene (reference sequence). The V gene lost 6 bases and the J gene lost 5 bases, with 10 bases spanning the gap.

This clone was seen more than once but under ten times. The rearrangement joins TRBV7-9 to TRBJ1-1; 9 positions agree with TRBD1. Germline V CDR1 and CDR2: SEHNR, FQNEAQ (reference sequence). The CDR3 is 16 residues long. Unmatched junction bases numbered 3, after V lost 0 bases and J lost 1 base. This CDR3 is CASSLAGTGKNTEAFF. In DNA form, the CDR3 reads TGTGCCAGCAGCTTAGCAGGGACAGGGAAGAACACTGAAGCTTTCTTT.

CDR3 loop: CASRFDRDYGYTF. The CDR3, as DNA: TGTGCCAGCCGATTTGACAGGGACTATGGCTACACCTTC. The chain recombines TRBV6-1 with TRBJ1-2; 7 bases fit TRBD1. This CDR3 comprises 13 residues. Trimming took 8 bases from V and 3 from J; bases not matched to a gene: 6. Germline CDR1 is MNHNS and CDR2 is SASEGT.

The gene calls are TRBV4-1 and TRBJ1-2; 7 bases fit TRBD1. The V gene end was trimmed by 2 bases and the J gene end by 8 bases; junction bases not matched to a gene: 8. CDR1 MGHRA and CDR2 YSYEKL come from the germline V gene. The CDR3 consists of 14 residues. CDR3: CASSQLRQGQGYTF. CDR3 nucleotides: TGCGCCAGCAGCCAACTGAGACAGGGTCAGGGCTACACCTTC.

The chain has TRBV6-1 and TRBJ1-1, with a possible D match to TRBD1 (6 bases). The CDR3 consists of 15 residues. The V end lost 3 bases, the J end lost 5 bases, and 16 bases lay between the germline ends. Per germline, CDR1 MNHNS and CDR2 SASEGT. As DNA, the CDR3 is TGTGCCAGCAGTGAGCTAGGACAGACGCGGACTGAAGCTTTCTTT. It encodes CASSELGQTRTEAFF.

This chain uses TRBV7-9 with TRBJ2-7; a possible D gene is TRBD1 (6 bases). The CDR3 covers 15 residues. CDR1 and CDR2 from the germline V gene are SEHNR and FQNEAQ (reference sequence). Between the trimmed V and J ends, which lost 1 base and 2 bases, there was a span of 12 bases. The CDR3 region is CASSLGTATTYEQYF. The DNA for the CDR3 is TGTGCCAGCAGCTTAGGGACAGCCACTACCTACGAGCAGTACTTC.

The sample holds one count of this clone. The rearrangement uses TRBV5-1 and TRBJ1-2; 8 bases align to TRBD1. Trimming took 4 bases from V and 2 from J; bases not matched to a gene: 10. Germline V gene sequence: CDR1 SGHRS, CDR2 YFSETQ. CDR3 size: 16 residues. CDR3 residues: CASSPQPGQVNYGYTF. The CDR3 DNA follows: TGCGCCAGCAGCCCCCAACCGGGACAGGTGAACTATGGCTACACCTTC.

CDR3 loop: CASRPTGGLAGGKSSYNEQFF. The CDR3 nucleotides read TGTGCCAGCAGGCCGACAGGGGGACTAGCGGGAGGGAAGAGTTCCTACAATGAGCAGTTCTTC. The V gene is TRBV28, the J gene TRBJ2-1; 16 bases match TRBD2. The V gene's germline CDR1 is MDHEN and CDR2 SYDVKM. The CDR3 is made up of 21 amino acids. V shed 6 bases, J shed 1 base, and the junction held 15 bases outside the gene matches.

The V gene is TRBV9, the J gene TRBJ1-2; 10 bases agree with TRBD1. This CDR3 is 17 amino acids long. Germline V gives CDR1 SGDLS, CDR2 YYNGEE. V lost 4 bases, J lost 5 bases, and 14 bases stayed unmatched. The CDR3 region is CASSKRTRQGARYGYTF. The CDR3 DNA is TGTGCCAGCAGCAAGCGGACCCGACAGGGGGCGAGGTATGGCTACACCTTC.

This clone has a single count. The V and J genes are TRBV10-2 and TRBJ2-7; unclear D gene. The germline gives CDR1 WSHSY, CDR2 SAAADI. V was shortened by 7 bases and J by 1 base, with 20 bases between the two germline ends. The length of the CDR3 is 16 residues. CDR3: CASKGLLGAYSYEQYF. The DNA of the CDR3 is TGCGCCAGCAAAGGTTTACTGGGCGCGTATTCCTACGAGCAGTACTTC.

The chain links TRBV2 to TRBJ2-7, with a possible D match to TRBD2 (5 bases). Deletions cut 6 bases from V and 6 bases from J, with 21 bases between. This CDR3 is built from 15 residues. Germline CDR1 is SNHLY and CDR2 is FYNNEI. This CDR3 reads CASRSSQVPGVEQYF. CDR3 in DNA: TGTGCCAGCAGATCCTCCCAGGTCCCCGGGGTCGAGCAGTACTTC.

V and J are TRBV15 and TRBJ1-1; 12 bases line up with TRBD1. CDR3 size: 14 residues. Trimming took 4 bases from V and 5 from J; bases not matched to a gene: 2. In germline, CDR1 is LNHNV, CDR2 YYDKDF (reference sequence). Here the CDR3 DNA reads TGTGCCACCAGCACGGGACAGGGGGCAACTGAAGCTTTCTTT. This sequence encodes CATSTGQGATEAFF.

For this clone: The sample contains more than one DNA sequence encoding this CDR3. V gene TRBV27 combines with J gene TRBJ2-7; perhaps TRBD1 as D (5 bases). Germline CDR1 reads MNHEY; CDR2 reads SMNVEV (reference sequence). The CDR3 has 13 amino acids. The germline V and J ends were trimmed by 2 bases and 4 bases, with 9 bases remaining between them. The CDR3 sequence: CASSLQGGYEQYF. The CDR3 DNA is TGTGCCAGCAGTTTACAGGGTGGGTACGAGCAGTACTTC.